What follows are 16 T cell receptor beta chains derived from one specimen sequenced in a study of beta chain features in type 1 diabetes. Study findings and constraints: Shorter TCRB CDR3s, moderately but significantly so, marked every one of the four CD4+ subsets in Type 1 diabetes patients.

These receptors are not linked to any known antigen. Reverse transcription of all isolated RNA meant that expressed TCRB transcripts were sequenced. Method: immunoSEQ multiplex PCR; TCRdb's copy keeps in-frame clones and lacks some. In the table there are some 330,000 clones, around 13% of which are singletons. Input material: naive CD4+ T cells from blood. Every receptor here comes from a young woman with type 1 diabetes.

The rearrangement uses TRBV29-1 and TRBJ2-3, with 8 bases fitting TRBD2. Losses at the gene ends were 7 bases for V and 5 bases for J; bases not matched to a gene: 11. The CDR3 runs 14 residues. The germline CDR1 and CDR2 sequences are SQVTM and ANQGSEA. The CDR3 nucleotides read TGCAGCGCAGTAGCGGGAAGCACCGGAGATACGCAGTATTTT. This translates into CSAVAGSTGDTQYF.

CDR3 protein: CASSLSLETQYF. As DNA, the CDR3 is TGTGCCAGCAGCTTATCTTTGGAGACCCAGTACTTC. The chain carries TRBV11-3 and TRBJ2-5; no clear D gene. The CDR3 extends over 12 amino acids. CDR1 and CDR2 (germline): SGHNT, YENEEA. Trimming shortened V by 2 bases and J by 5 bases, and 6 bases separated the two germline ends.

The genes are TRBV28 and TRBJ2-2; possible D gene TRBD2, 6 bases. Germline CDR1 MDHEN, CDR2 SYDVKM. This CDR3 is built from 14 residues. The V gene lost 7 bases and the J gene lost 3 bases, with 12 bases spanning the gap. CDR3 nucleotide sequence: TGTGCCAGCATTCTGGGAGGCTACACCGGGGAGCTGTTTTTT. It codes for CASILGGYTGELFF.

The rearrangement uses TRBV7-8 and TRBJ2-7, with TRBD2 as a possible D gene (6 bases). V was clipped by 2 bases and J by 0 bases, with 11 bases between them. The CDR3 spans 15 residues. From germline, CDR1 is SGHVS and CDR2 FQNEAQ. In DNA form, the CDR3 reads TGTGCCAGCAGCTTACGGGACGGGGGCTCCTACGAGCAGTACTTC. Its translation is CASSLRDGGSYEQYF.

V is TRBV4-1 and J is TRBJ1-4; 7 nucleotides align to TRBD1. From germline, CDR1 is MGHRA and CDR2 YSYEKL. The trim removed 8 bases at V and 10 bases at J, leaving 16 bases unmatched. CDR3 length: 15 amino acids. The CDR3 here is CASRNYGTADRKLFF. The CDR3 DNA is TGCGCCAGCCGCAACTACGGGACAGCGGATCGAAAACTGTTTTTT.

This clone has a handful of counts. The chain combines TRBV18 with TRBJ2-1; TRBD2 agrees at 9 bases. This CDR3 has 16 residues. Per germline, CDR1 KGHSH and CDR2 LQKENI. The V segment lost 5 bases and the J segment 7 bases; nucleotides outside the gene matches: 12. Written as DNA, the CDR3 is TGTGCCAGCTCAACCCGGATCGCGGGAGGGCCGAATGAGCAGTTCTTC. Translating gives CASSTRIAGGPNEQFF.

V and J are TRBV18 and TRBJ1-5, with a possible D match to TRBD1 (5 bases). Trimming removed 6 bases from V and 4 bases from J, with 10 bases in between. The length of the CDR3 is 13 residues. Germline values: CDR1 KGHSH, CDR2 LQKENI. CDR3 DNA sequence: TGTGCCAGCTCTTCGACAGAAAATCAGCCCCAGCATTTT. Its translation is CASSSTENQPQHF.

The V and J genes are TRBV19 and TRBJ1-1; 10 bases align to TRBD1. V trimming: 4 bases; J trimming: 6 bases; junction bases outside the gene matches: 8. The V gene's germline CDR1 is LNHDA and CDR2 SQIVND (reference sequence). This CDR3 has 15 residues. The CDR3 is CASSKGDRGSAEAFF. CDR3 nucleotide sequence: TGTGCCAGTAGTAAGGGGGACAGGGGCTCGGCTGAAGCTTTCTTT.

This clone has more than one count but fewer than ten. The chain carries TRBV11-2 and TRBJ1-2; D not resolved. Per the germline V gene, CDR1 is SGHAT and CDR2 is FQNNGV. CDR3 length: 13 amino acids. The V end lost 5 bases, the J end lost 6 bases, and 13 bases lay between the germline ends. The CDR3 DNA sequence: TGTGCCAGCAGCCGCCAGATTTCCGATGGCTACACCTTC. Protein sequence: CASSRQISDGYTF.

This clone has only a few counts. The chain joins TRBV5-1 to TRBJ2-3; 8 nucleotides align to TRBD1. Germline loops: CDR1 SGHRS, CDR2 YFSETQ. V lost 0 bases and J lost 6; bases outside the gene matches: 6. CDR3 length: 15 amino acids. This CDR3 reads CASSLGTDRADTQYF. DNA of the CDR3: TGCGCCAGCAGCTTGGGGACGGACAGGGCGGATACGCAGTATTTT. Supplemented by reference TRBV5-1 and TRBJ2-3, the full variable domain reads KAGVTQTPRYLIKTRGQQVTLSCSPISGHRSVSWYQQTPGQGLQFLFEYFSETQRNKGNFPGRFSGRQFSNSRSEMNVSTLELGDSALYLCASSLGTDRADTQYFGPGTRLTVL.

The chain recombines TRBV11-2 with TRBJ2-1; tentatively, D is TRBD1 (6 bases). Germline CDR1 reads SGHAT; CDR2 reads FQNNGV. V lost 4 bases, J lost 5 bases, and 18 bases lay in between. CDR3 length equals 16 residues. The CDR3: CASSSIAGTRDNEQFF. The DNA for the CDR3 is TGTGCCAGCAGCTCTATAGCCGGGACAAGAGACAATGAGCAGTTCTTC. The variable domain in full, with the rest retrieved from reference TRBV11-2 and TRBJ2-1, is EAGVAQSPRYKIIEKRQSVAFWCNPISGHATLYWYQQILGQGPKLLIQFQNNGVVDDSQLPKDRFSAERLKGVDSTLKIQPAKLEDSAVYLCASSSIAGTRDNEQFFGPGTRLTVL.

This clone was seen more than once but under ten times. The rearrangement joins TRBV11-3 to TRBJ2-1; the match to TRBD1 covers 8 bases. The CDR3 has 14 amino acids. The germline gives CDR1 SGHNT, CDR2 YENEEA. Losses at the gene ends were 6 bases for V and 7 bases for J; bases not matched to a gene: 8. This CDR3 reads CASSFGTGQNEQFF. The CDR3 DNA sequence: TGTGCCAGCAGTTTTGGGACAGGTCAAAATGAGCAGTTCTTC.

V and J are TRBV6-6 and TRBJ1-2, with TRBD1 matching over 8 bases. Trimming cost V 6 bases and J 3 bases; bases outside gene matches: 6. Looked up from germline, CDR1 is MNHNY and CDR2 is SVGAGI (reference sequence). The CDR3 runs 14 residues. CDR3 sequence (DNA): TGTGCCAGCAGAAAACAGGGGGAGGACTATGGCTACACCTTC. Protein: CASRKQGEDYGYTF.

The chain uses TRBV29-1 and TRBJ2-7; 14 bases match TRBD2. In germline, CDR1 is SQVTM, CDR2 ANQGSEA. Germline trimming cut 6 bases from V and 6 bases from J; bases unmatched to any gene: 4. CDR3 length: 13 amino acids. The CDR3 DNA sequence: TGCAGCGTCGAGGGACTAGCGGGAGCCGAGCAGTACTTC. It specifies CSVEGLAGAEQYF.

There are a few counts of this clone. This rearrangement joins TRBV28 to TRBJ2-7; TRBD1 agrees at 9 bases. V dropped 5 bases and J dropped 5; count of bases not matched to a gene: 10. This CDR3 is 15 amino acids long. Germline CDR1 reads MDHEN; CDR2 reads SYDVKM. This CDR3 reads CASSPGTGNIHEQYF. The DNA for the CDR3 is TGTGCCAGCAGTCCCGGGACAGGGAATATACACGAGCAGTACTTC.

The chain combines TRBV28 with TRBJ2-1; 8 bases match TRBD2. Trimming at V came to 6 bases and at J to 6 bases, leaving 4 bases not matched to a gene. CDR1 and CDR2 (germline): MDHEN, SYDVKM. The CDR3 contains 13 residues. The CDR3, as DNA: TGTGCCAGCAGGGTAGCGGGGATCAATGAGCAGTTCTTC. Amino acid sequence: CASRVAGINEQFF.